A selection of T cell receptor beta chains follows, all from one sample in a study of tumor and adjacent non-tumor tissue in lung cancer. TCRdb fed the multiplex PCR reads into MiXCR, producing one record per CDR3 protein. The sample includes approximately 100,000 distinct CDR3 sequences, 65% of them seen just once. The sample consisted of distant non-tumor lung tissue. These receptors all stem from a man between 25 and 39 years old with non-small cell lung cancer. The CDR3 runs from the conserved cysteine through the conserved F or W. A D gene is named only where the DNA matches it firmly. The listing skips clone size in some rows; elsewhere it reads once, few, many or a size class.

>-|16|TRBD1|TRBJ2-7|TRBV14
TGTGCCAGCAGCCAGGTACCGGGACAGACTATTTTTGAAGAGTACTTC
CASSQVPGQTIFEEYF
>-|12|-|TRBJ2-5|TRBV20-1
TGCAGTGCTAGAGGACGCATGGGGACCCAGTATTTC
CSARGRMGTQYF
>-|15|-|TRBJ2-1|TRBV11-2
TGTGCCAGTGGACCCTCACGTAGTTCCTACAATAAGCAGTTCTTC
CASGPSRSSYNKQFF
>many|13|-|TRBJ1-2|TRBV12-3/TRBV12-4
TGTGCCAGCAGTTTGGGGGGTAACTATGGCTACACCTTC
CASSLGGNYGYTF
>-|14|-|TRBJ1-1|TRBV20-1
TGCAGTGCTAGAGATCAAACAGGAAACACTGAAGCTTTCTTT
CSARDQTGNTEAFF
>few|17|-|TRBJ2-1|TRBV11-3
TGTGCCAGCAGCTCTAGAGCCACCGTTATTAGGTACAATGAGCAGTTCTTC
CASSSRATVIRYNEQFF
>-|15|TRBD2|TRBJ2-3|TRBV20-1
TGCAGTGTTAGTGGAGCGGGGGGGCCATCAGATACGCAGTATTTT
CSVSGAGGPSDTQYF
>-|13|TRBD2|TRBJ2-7|TRBV20-1
TGCAATGTCCCGGGACTAGCATTTCTCGTGCAGTACTTC
CNVPGLAFLVQYF
>once|20|TRBD1|TRBJ1-5|TRBV19
TGTGCCAGTTGTATGCCTATCCTTAACAGGGGGGTAATCGGAGGGCAGCTCCAGCATTTT
CASCMPILNRGVIGGQLQHF
>-|14|-|TRBJ2-6|TRBV6-1
TGTGCCAGCAGTGTTGACTCTGGGACCAACGTCCTGACTTTC
CASSVDSGTNVLTF
>once|14|-|TRBJ2-2|TRBV20-1
TGCAATGCTAGGTCTGGGGTTGAGACTGGGGAGCTGTTTTTT
CNARSGVETGELFF
>-|16|-|TRBJ1-1|TRBV11-2
TGTGCCAGCAGCTTAGGTGAGTGGACACCGAACACTGAAGCTTTCTTT
CASSLGEWTPNTEAFF
>-|16|TRBD2|TRBJ2-3|TRBV11-2
TGTGCCAGCAGCCCTCCGTGGACTAGCGGCTCAGATACGCAGTATTTT
CASSPPWTSGSDTQYF
>once|17|TRBD2|TRBJ2-7|TRBV20-1
TGCAGTGCTATGTGGACTAGTGGGGGGAAAAGCTCCTACGAGCAGTACTTC
CSAMWTSGGKSSYEQYF
>-|13|-|TRBJ1-5|TRBV5-1
TGCGCCAGCAGCTTGTACAGCAATCAGCCCCAGCATTTT
CASSLYSNQPQHF
>-|15|-|TRBJ2-3|TRBV11-2
TGTGCCAGCAGCTTAGAAGGGCCCCGGGCAGATACGCACTATTTT
CASSLEGPRADTHYF
>-|14|-|TRBJ1-1|TRBV12-3/TRBV12-4
TGCGCCAGCAGTTCCAGGATAGGGAAAACTGAAGCTTTCTTT
CASSSRIGKTEAFF
>few|16|-|TRBJ2-2|TRBV11-3
TGTACCAGCAGCTCCCGGGGTAGACTAGACACCGGGGAGCTGTTTTTT
CTSSSRGRLDTGELFF
>many|14|-|TRBJ2-2|TRBV24-1
TGTGCCACCAGTGATTCCCGGGGCACCGGGGAGCTGTTTTTT
CATSDSRGTGELFF
>-|14|-|TRBJ1-2|TRBV5-1
TGCGCCAGCAGCTTGGACGGGACGAGGGGTGGCTACTCCTTC
CASSLDGTRGGYSF
>-|15|-|TRBJ2-3|TRBV27
TGTGCCAGCAGTCAGATTGTCCTCAACACAGATACGCAGTATTTT
CASSQIVLNTDTQYF